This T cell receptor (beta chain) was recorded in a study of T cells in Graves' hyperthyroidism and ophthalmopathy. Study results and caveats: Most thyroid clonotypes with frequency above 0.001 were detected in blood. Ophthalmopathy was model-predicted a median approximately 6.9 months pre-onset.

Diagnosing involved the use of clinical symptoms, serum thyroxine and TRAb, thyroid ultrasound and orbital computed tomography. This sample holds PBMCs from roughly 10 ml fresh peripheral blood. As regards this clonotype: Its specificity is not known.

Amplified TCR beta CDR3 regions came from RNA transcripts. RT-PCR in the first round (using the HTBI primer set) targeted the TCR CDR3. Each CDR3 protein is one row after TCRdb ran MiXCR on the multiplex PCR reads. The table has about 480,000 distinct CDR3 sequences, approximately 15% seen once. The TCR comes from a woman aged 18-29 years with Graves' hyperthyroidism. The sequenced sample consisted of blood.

CDR3 DNA sequence: TGCGCCAGCAGCCACGGAGGGGGCCAGCCCCAGCATTTT. Its protein product is CASSHGGGQPQHF. The V and J genes are TRBV4-1 and TRBJ1-5; 7 positions agree with TRBD1. The CDR3 has 13 amino acids. The germline V gene has CDR1 MGHRA and CDR2 YSYEKL. V gave up 3 bases and J gave up 7 bases; unmatched junction bases: 3.